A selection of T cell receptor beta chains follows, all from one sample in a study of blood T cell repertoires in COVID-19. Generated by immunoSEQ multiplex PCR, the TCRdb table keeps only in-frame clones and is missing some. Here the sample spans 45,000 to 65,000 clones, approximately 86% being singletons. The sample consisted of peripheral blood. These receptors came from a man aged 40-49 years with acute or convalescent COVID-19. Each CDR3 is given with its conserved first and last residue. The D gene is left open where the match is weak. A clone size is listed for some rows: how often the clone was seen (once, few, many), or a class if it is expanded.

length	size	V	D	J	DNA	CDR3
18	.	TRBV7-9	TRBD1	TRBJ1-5	TGTGCCAGCAGCTTTTATGGGACAGGCGTTTATAGCAATCAGCCCCAGCATTTT	CASSFYGTGVYSNQPQHF
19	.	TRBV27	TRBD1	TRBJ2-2	TGTGCCAGCAGTTTCTTTCCCCAAGGGACAGCGTTGAACACCGGGGAGCTGTTTTTT	CASSFFPQGTALNTGELFF
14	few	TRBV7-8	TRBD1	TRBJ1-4	TGTGCCAGCAGCTTAGGACAGGGGAGGGAAAAACTGTTTTTT	CASSLGQGREKLFF
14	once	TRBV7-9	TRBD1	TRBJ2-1	TGTGCCAGCAGCACGAGACAGGGATTCGATGAGCAGTTCTTC	CASSTRQGFDEQFF
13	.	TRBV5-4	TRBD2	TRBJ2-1	TGTGCCAGCACGTCGGGACTATCCAATGAGCAGTTCTTC	CASTSGLSNEQFF
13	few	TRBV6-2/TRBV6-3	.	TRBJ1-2	TGTGCCAGCAGTTACTCGTCGGCGGCTGGCTACACCTTC	CASSYSSAAGYTF
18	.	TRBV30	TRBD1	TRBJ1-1	TGTGCCTGGAAATACTGGGACGCCGACAGGGGGGCGCGGCCTGAAGCTTTCTTT	CAWKYWDADRGARPEAFF
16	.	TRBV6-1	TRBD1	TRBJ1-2	TGTGCCAGCAGTGCCTGGACAGGGGGACTTAACTATGGCTACACCTTC	CASSAWTGGLNYGYTF
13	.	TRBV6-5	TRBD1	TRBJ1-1	TGTGCCAGCAGCGTACAGGGGAGGCCTGAAGCTTTCTTT	CASSVQGRPEAFF
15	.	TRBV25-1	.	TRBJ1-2	TGTGCCAGTTCCTTTGGCGGGGGCCGGAACTATGGCTACACCTTC	CASSFGGGRNYGYTF
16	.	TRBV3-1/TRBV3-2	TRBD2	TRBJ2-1	TGTGCCAGCAGCCGACAACTAGCGGGGGGATACAATGAGCAGTTCTTC	CASSRQLAGGYNEQFF
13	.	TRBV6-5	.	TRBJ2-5	TGTGCCAGCTCTACTAGTGAGGAAGAGACCCAGTACTTC	CASSTSEEETQYF
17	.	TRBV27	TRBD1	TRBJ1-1	TGTGCCAGCACACTACCCGGGACAGGGGTCCCGAACACTGAAGCTTTCTTT	CASTLPGTGVPNTEAFF
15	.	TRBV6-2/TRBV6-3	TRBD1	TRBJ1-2	TGTGCCAGCAGCGATCCGGGACAGGGTTACTATGGCTACACCTTC	CASSDPGQGYYGYTF
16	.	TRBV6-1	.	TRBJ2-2	TGTGCCAGCAGTGAGGGGGGGGGCTGGTACACCGGGGAGCTGTTTTTT	CASSEGGGWYTGELFF
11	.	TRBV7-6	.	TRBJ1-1	TGTGCCAGCAGAGGAGGGGAGGATGCTTTCTTT	CASRGGEDAFF
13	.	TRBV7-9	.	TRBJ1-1	TGTGCCAGCAGCTTTACAGGGAACACTGAAGCTTTCTTT	CASSFTGNTEAFF
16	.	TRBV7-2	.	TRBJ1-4	TGTGCCAGCAGCTTAGAATTAGGGCAGGGGAGTGAAAAACTGTTTTTT	CASSLELGQGSEKLFF